Listed below are T cell receptor beta chains from one sample, sequenced in a study of shared clonotypes between healthy human individuals. Only in-frame clones appear in the TCRdb table, and some are missing; sequencing was by immunoSEQ multiplex PCR. The sample contains about 2.1 million clones, 90% to 95% of which appear only once. Sequencing used naive CD8+ T cells from PBMCs. Receptor source: a man younger than 30 in good health. Some clones in this sample may be carry-over from other donors' samples. The CDR3 runs from the conserved cysteine through the conserved F or W. Each record gives: CDR3 length, V gene, CDR3 protein.

cdr3_length: 16; v_call: TRBV30; cdr3_aa: CAWNTKPRGRTYEQYF
cdr3_length: 14; v_call: TRBV27; cdr3_aa: CASNIGGKHGEQFF
cdr3_length: 18; v_call: TRBV5-1; cdr3_aa: CASSLGRVAGFVHHEQYF
cdr3_length: 15; v_call: TRBV5-4; cdr3_aa: CASSLLPGDSYEQYF
cdr3_length: 15; v_call: TRBV5-4; cdr3_aa: CASSPGTENTGELFF
cdr3_length: 17; v_call: TRBV4-1; cdr3_aa: CASSQDPADATNEKLFF
cdr3_length: 16; v_call: TRBV30; cdr3_aa: CAWSVLGLATTYEQYF
cdr3_length: 13; v_call: TRBV30; cdr3_aa: CAWSVTTGGEQYF
cdr3_length: 15; v_call: TRBV27; cdr3_aa: CASSWRASSGNTIYF
cdr3_length: 15; v_call: TRBV4-3; cdr3_aa: CASSQDRAKGTEAFF